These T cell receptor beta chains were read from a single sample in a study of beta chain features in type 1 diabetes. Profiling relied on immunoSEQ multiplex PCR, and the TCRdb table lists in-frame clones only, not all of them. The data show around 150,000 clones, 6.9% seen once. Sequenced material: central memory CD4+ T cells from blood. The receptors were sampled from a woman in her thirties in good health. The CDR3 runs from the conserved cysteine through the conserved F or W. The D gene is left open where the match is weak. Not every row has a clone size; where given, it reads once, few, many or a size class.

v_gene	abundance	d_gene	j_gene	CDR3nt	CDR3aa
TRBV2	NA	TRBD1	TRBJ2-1	TGTGCCAGCAGGGATGACAGGGGATGGGATGAGCAGTTCTTC	CASRDDRGWDEQFF
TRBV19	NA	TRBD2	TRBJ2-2	TGTGCCACCGGACTAGCGGGAGACAGGGAGCTGTTTTTT	CATGLAGDRELFF
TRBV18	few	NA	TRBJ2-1	TGTGCCAGCTCTTCGACCCAAAGCAGGAATGAGCAGTTCTTC	CASSSTQSRNEQFF
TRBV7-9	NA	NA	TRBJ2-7	TGTGCCAGCCAGCAGGGTTCAGTCGAGCAGTACTTC	CASQQGSVEQYF
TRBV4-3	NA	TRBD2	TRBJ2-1	TGCGCCAGCAGCCAAGGCAATCTAGCGGGAGGGCCGGGGAATGAGCAGTTCTTC	CASSQGNLAGGPGNEQFF
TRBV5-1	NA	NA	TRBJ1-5	TGCGCCAGCAGCTTGGAGGGGTATGGTGTTGCTCAGCCCCAGCATTTT	CASSLEGYGVAQPQHF
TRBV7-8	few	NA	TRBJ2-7	TGTGCCAGCAGCTTCGGGGTCGACTACGAGCAGTACTTC	CASSFGVDYEQYF
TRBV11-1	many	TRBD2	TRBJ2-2	TGTGCCAGCAGCTCGGGACTAGCTGAAAACACCGGGGAGCTGTTTTTT	CASSSGLAENTGELFF
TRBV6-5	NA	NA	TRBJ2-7	TGTGCCAGCAGTAGATCAAGCGGAGCCTACGAGCAGTACTTC	CASSRSSGAYEQYF
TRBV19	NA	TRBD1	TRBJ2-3	TGTGCCAGTAGTAGCTGGACAGGGGGCTTCGCAGATACGCAGTATTTT	CASSSWTGGFADTQYF
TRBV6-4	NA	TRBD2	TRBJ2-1	TGTGCCAGCAGTACCGGGACTAGCGCTAGATCGGTGAATGAGCAGTTCTTC	CASSTGTSARSVNEQFF